The clone carrying this T cell receptor beta chain was detected only a few times. The data are from a study of blood T cell repertoires in COVID-19. About the research overall: Spain, Italy and the United States supplied samples that represented acute and convalescent COVID-19. Sources were T cells, B-cell-depleted T cells, or PBMCs; the material itself was cDNA or gDNA.

Trimming cost V 3 bases and J 4 bases; bases outside gene matches: 4. This CDR3 has 14 residues. Germline assignment: CDR1 SGHDT and CDR2 YYEEEE. In the study's own analysis: Reference gene primer amplification in the assay estimated nucleated cell counts. The data were produced by immunoSEQ multiplex PCR, yet TCRdb's version contains in-frame clones alone and is incomplete. V and J calls and clone size are copied from that table; D and trimming were computed from the DNA. The sample records 60,000 to 80,000 clones, 86% being singletons. Sample: peripheral blood. The genes are TRBV5-6 and TRBJ1-1; the match to TRBD1 covers 9 bases. The sequence came from a woman of 80 years or more with acute or convalescent COVID-19. This CDR3 reads CASSSGTGITEAFF. CDR3 bases: TGTGCCAGCAGCTCCGGGACAGGGATCACTGAAGCTTTCTTT. The full variable domain, its missing parts supplied by reference TRBV5-6 and TRBJ1-1, is DAGVTQSPTHLIKTRGQQVTLRCSPKSGHDTVSWYQQALGQGPQFIFQYYEEEERQRGNFPDRFSGHQFPNYSSELNVNALLLGDSALYLCASSSGTGITEAFFGQGTRLTVV.